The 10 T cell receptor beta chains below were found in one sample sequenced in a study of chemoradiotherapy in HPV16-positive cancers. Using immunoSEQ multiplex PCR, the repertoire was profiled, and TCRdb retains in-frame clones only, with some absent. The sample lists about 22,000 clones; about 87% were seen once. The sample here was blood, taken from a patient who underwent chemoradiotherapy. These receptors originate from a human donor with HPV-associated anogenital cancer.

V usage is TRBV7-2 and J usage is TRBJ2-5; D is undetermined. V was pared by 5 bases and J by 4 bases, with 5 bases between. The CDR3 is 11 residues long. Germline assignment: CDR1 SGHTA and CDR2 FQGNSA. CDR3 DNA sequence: TGTGCCAGCAGCACGGGAGAGACCCAGTACTTC. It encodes CASSTGETQYF. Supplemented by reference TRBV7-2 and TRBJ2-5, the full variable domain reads GAGVSQSPSNKVTEKGKDVELRCDPISGHTALYWYRQSLGQGLEFLIYFQGNSAPDKSGLPSDRFSAERTGGSVSTLTIQRTQQEDSAVYLCASSTGETQYFGPGTRLLVL.

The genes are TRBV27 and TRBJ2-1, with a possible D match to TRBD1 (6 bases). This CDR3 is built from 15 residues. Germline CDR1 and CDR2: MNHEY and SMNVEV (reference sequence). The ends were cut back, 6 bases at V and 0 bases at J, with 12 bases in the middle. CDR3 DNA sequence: TGTGCCAGCAGCCTACAGGGCCGCTCCTACAATGAGCAGTTCTTC. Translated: CASSLQGRSYNEQFF.

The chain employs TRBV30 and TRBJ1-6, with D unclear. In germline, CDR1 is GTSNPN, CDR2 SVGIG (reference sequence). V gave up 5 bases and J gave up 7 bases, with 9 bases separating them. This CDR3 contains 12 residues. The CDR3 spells CAWREGNSPLHF. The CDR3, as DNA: TGTGCCTGGCGGGAGGGAAATTCACCCCTCCACTTT.

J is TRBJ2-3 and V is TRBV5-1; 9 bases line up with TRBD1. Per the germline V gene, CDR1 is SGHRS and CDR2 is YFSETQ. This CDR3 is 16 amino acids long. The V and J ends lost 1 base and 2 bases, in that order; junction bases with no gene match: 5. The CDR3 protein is CASSLKGQGYTDTQYF. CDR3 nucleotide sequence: TGCGCCAGCAGCTTGAAGGGACAGGGATACACAGATACGCAGTATTTT. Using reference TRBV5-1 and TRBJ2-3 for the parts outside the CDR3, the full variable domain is KAGVTQTPRYLIKTRGQQVTLSCSPISGHRSVSWYQQTPGQGLQFLFEYFSETQRNKGNFPGRFSGRQFSNSRSEMNVSTLELGDSALYLCASSLKGQGYTDTQYFGPGTRLTVL.

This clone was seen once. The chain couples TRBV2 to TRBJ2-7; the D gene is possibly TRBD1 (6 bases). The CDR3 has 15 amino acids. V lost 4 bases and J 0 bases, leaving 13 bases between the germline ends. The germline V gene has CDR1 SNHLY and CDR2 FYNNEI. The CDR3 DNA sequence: TGTGCCAGCAGTGTTGGTTGGGGGCCCTCCTACGAGCAGTACTTC. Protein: CASSVGWGPSYEQYF.

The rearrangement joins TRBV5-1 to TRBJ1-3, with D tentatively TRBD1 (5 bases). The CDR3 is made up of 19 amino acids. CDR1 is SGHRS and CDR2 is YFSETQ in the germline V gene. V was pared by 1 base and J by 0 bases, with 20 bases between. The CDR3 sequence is CASSLKLGYRGSSGNTIYF. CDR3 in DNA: TGCGCCAGCAGCTTGAAGCTGGGATATCGGGGCAGCTCTGGAAACACCATATATTTT.

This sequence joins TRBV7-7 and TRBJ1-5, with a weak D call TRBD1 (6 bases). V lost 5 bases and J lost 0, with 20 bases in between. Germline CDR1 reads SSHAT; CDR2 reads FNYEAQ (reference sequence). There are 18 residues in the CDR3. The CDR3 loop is CASSLQRTVIDSNQPQHF. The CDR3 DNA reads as TGTGCCAGCAGCCTACAAAGGACAGTGATTGATAGCAATCAGCCCCAGCATTTT.

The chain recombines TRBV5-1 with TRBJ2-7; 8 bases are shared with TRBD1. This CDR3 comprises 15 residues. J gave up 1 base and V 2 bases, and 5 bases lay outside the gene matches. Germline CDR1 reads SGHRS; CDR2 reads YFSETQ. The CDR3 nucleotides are TGCGCCAGCAGCTTAACCGGGACAGGATCCTACGAGCAGTACTTC. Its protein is CASSLTGTGSYEQYF.

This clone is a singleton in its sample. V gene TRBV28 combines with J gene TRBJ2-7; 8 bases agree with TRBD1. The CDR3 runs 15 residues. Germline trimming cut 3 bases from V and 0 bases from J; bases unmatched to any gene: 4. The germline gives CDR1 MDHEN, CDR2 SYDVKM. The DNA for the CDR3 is TGTGCCAGCAGTTTTGTGGACAGGGACTCCTACGAGCAGTACTTC. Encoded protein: CASSFVDRDSYEQYF.

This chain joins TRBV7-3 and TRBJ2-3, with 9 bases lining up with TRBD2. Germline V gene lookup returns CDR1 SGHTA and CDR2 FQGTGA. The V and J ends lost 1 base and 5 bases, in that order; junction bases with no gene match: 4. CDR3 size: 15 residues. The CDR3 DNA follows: TGTGCCAGCAGCTTAATGGGACTAGCTTTAGATACGCAGTATTTT. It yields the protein CASSLMGLALDTQYF.